Listed here are 8 T cell receptor beta chains from one sample, sequenced in a study of blood T cells in healthy people across ages. Using a J-beta primer mix together with a sample-barcoded 5' primer, a second PCR was run for roughly 6 to 12 cycles. Using its own MiXCR run on the 5' RACE reads, TCRdb lists one record per CDR3 protein. The table lists over 1,500,000 distinct CDR3 sequences, 35% to 50% of them singletons. Sequencing was performed on blood. Source of these receptors: a human donor in good health.

This clonotype came up a few times. The CDR3 DNA is TGTGCCACCAGCAGAGCCCATACCGGGACTAGCGATTCGGAGACCCAGTACTTC. This codes for CATSRAHTGTSDSETQYF. The chain recombines TRBV15 with TRBJ2-5; TRBD2 aligns across 10 bases. J was trimmed by 5 bases and V by 1 base; bases with no gene match: 13. The CDR3 sequence is 18 residues long. Germline V lookup: CDR1 LNHNV, CDR2 YYDKDF (reference sequence).

V usage is TRBV19 and J usage is TRBJ2-7; D ambiguous. The V end was cut by 3 bases, the J end by 0 bases, with 9 bases between. This CDR3 contains 14 residues. The germline V gene encodes CDR1 LNHDA and CDR2 SQIVND (reference sequence). The CDR3 coding sequence is TGTGCCAGTAGTATTGGGGTCAGCTCCTACGAGCAGTACTTC. Translated: CASSIGVSSYEQYF. The full variable domain, rest sourced from reference TRBV19 and TRBJ2-7, is DGGITQSPKYLFRKEGQNVTLSCEQNLNHDAMYWYRQDPGQGLRLIYYSQIVNDFQKGDIAEGYSVSREKKESFPLTVTSAQKNPTAFYLCASSIGVSSYEQYFGPGTRLTVT.

The gene calls are TRBV3-1 and TRBJ2-3; 7 bases line up with TRBD2. CDR3 size: 15 residues. With V trimmed by 5 bases and J by 2 bases, 7 bases remained unmatched. Germline V CDR1 and CDR2: LGHDT, YNNKEL (reference sequence). The CDR3 protein is CASSGQRGNTDTQYF. CDR3 nucleotides: TGTGCCAGCAGCGGTCAGCGGGGAAACACAGATACGCAGTATTTT.

This rearrangement joins TRBV7-2 to TRBJ1-1; TRBD1 aligns across 9 bases. CDR1 is SGHTA and CDR2 is FQGNSA in the germline V gene. This CDR3 is built from 14 residues. V lost 2 bases to trimming and J lost 8 bases; unmatched junction nucleotides: 6. The CDR3 DNA follows: TGTGCCAGCAGCTTATGGACAGGGGCGGCAGAAGCTTTCTTT. Encoded protein: CASSLWTGAAEAFF.

The chain recombines TRBV20-1 with TRBJ2-5; D uncertain. Between the trimmed V and J ends, which lost 5 bases and 10 bases, there was a span of 20 bases. This CDR3 comprises 13 residues. Germline V gene data show CDR1 as DFQATT and CDR2 as SNEGSKA (reference sequence). CDR3 in DNA: TGCAGTGCTGACCCCCACTCGGTTGGGGACCAGTACTTC. It specifies CSADPHSVGDQYF.

This clonotype occurred once. The genes are TRBV20-1 and TRBJ1-1; weak D call: TRBD1 (6 bases). This CDR3 has 15 residues. The V end lost 0 bases, the J end lost 4 bases, and 15 bases lay between the germline ends. Germline V gene data show CDR1 as DFQATT and CDR2 as SNEGSKA (reference sequence). CDR3 bases: TGCAGTGCTAGAGATCCGGGGGCTTGGGGCACTGAAGCTTTCTTT. It translates to CSARDPGAWGTEAFF.

The J gene is TRBJ2-1, the V gene TRBV6-4, with 11 bases matching TRBD1. Germline trimming cut 2 bases from V and 9 bases from J; bases unmatched to any gene: 3. Germline assignment: CDR1 MRHNA and CDR2 SNTAGT. CDR3 length: 14 amino acids. CDR3 DNA: TGTGCCAGCAGTGACGGACAGGGGGCCTTTGAGCAGTTCTTC. Encoded protein: CASSDGQGAFEQFF.

This clonotype was seen a handful of times. The V call is TRBV27, the J call TRBJ1-2; maybe TRBD1 (5 bases). CDR1 is MNHEY and CDR2 is SMNVEV in the germline V gene (reference sequence). CDR3 length: 16 amino acids. The V end was cut by 2 bases, the J end by 6 bases, with 19 bases between. This CDR3 reads CASSLNWGVAVNGYTF. In DNA form, the CDR3 reads TGTGCCAGCAGTTTAAATTGGGGGGTCGCCGTGAATGGCTACACCTTC.